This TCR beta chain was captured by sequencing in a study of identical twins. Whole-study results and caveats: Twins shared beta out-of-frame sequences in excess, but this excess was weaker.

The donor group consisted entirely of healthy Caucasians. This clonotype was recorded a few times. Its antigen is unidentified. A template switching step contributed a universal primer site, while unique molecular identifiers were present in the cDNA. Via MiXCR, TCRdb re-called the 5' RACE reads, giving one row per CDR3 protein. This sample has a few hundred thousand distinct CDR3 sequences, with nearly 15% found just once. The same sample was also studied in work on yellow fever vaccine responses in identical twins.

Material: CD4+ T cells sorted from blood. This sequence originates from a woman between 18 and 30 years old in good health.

The CDR3: CASRETGGLFF. The CDR3 DNA sequence: TGTGCCAGCCGCGAGACAGGGGGACTGTTCTTT. The chain carries TRBV19 and TRBJ1-1, with 9 bases matching TRBD1. V shed 9 bases and J 14 bases; nucleotides not matched to a gene: 10. Germline assignment: CDR1 LNHDA and CDR2 SQIVND (reference sequence). This CDR3 region has 11 residues.